The 31 T cell receptor beta chains below were found in one sample sequenced in a study of blood T cell repertoires in COVID-19. The data were produced by immunoSEQ multiplex PCR, yet TCRdb's version contains in-frame clones alone and is incomplete. The table shows around 250,000 clones, with roughly 86% occurring only once. What was sequenced was PBMCs or T cells enriched from blood (not recorded which). These receptors were taken from a woman in her fifties or sixties who had recovered from COVID-19.

J is TRBJ2-3 and V is TRBV18, with 7 nucleotides matching TRBD2. V was pared by 1 base and J by 3 bases, with 4 bases of the junction left unmatched. Germline lookup yields CDR1 KGHSH and CDR2 LQKENI. This CDR3 is built from 15 residues. CDR3 in DNA: TGTGCCAGCTCACCACGGCTAGCGGAAACAGATACGCAGTATTTT. Amino acids: CASSPRLAETDTQYF.

V and J are TRBV28 and TRBJ1-5, with D maybe TRBD1 (6 bases). Germline V gene data show CDR1 as MDHEN and CDR2 as SYDVKM. With 3 bases removed from V and 1 base from J, the gap between germline ends came to 7 bases. The CDR3 covers 14 residues. Here the CDR3 DNA reads TGTGCCAGCAGTTTCGGACAGAGCAATCAGCCCCAGCATTTT. Amino acids: CASSFGQSNQPQHF.

The rearrangement joins TRBV7-9 to TRBJ2-2, with 7 bases fitting TRBD1. V was pared by 5 bases and J by 4 bases, with 7 bases of the junction left unmatched. The CDR3 consists of 15 residues. Looked up from germline, CDR1 is SEHNR and CDR2 is FQNEAQ (reference sequence). This chain's CDR3 is CASSVGTASTGELFF. CDR3 nucleotide sequence: TGTGCCAGCAGCGTCGGGACAGCTTCCACCGGGGAGCTGTTTTTT.

The rearrangement links TRBV3-1 (or the pseudogene TRBV3-2) to TRBJ2-7, with 8 bases matching TRBD1. This CDR3 is 15 amino acids long. Germline V gene data show CDR1 as LGHDT and CDR2 as YNNKEL (reference sequence). V dropped 1 base and J dropped 3; count of bases not matched to a gene: 5. CDR3 sequence: CASSQVGTGLYEQYF. The DNA of the CDR3 is TGTGCCAGCAGCCAAGTAGGGACAGGACTCTACGAGCAGTACTTC.

This clone was counted only a few times. This chain joins TRBV29-1 and TRBJ2-5, with D tentatively TRBD2 (5 bases). The CDR3 has 11 amino acids. V gave up 3 bases and J gave up 5 bases, with 7 bases separating them. CDR1 is SQVTM, CDR2 ANQGSEA, per germline. The CDR3 DNA reads TGCAGCGTTGAGTCGGGGGAGACCCAGTACTTC. It translates to CSVESGETQYF.

The chain joins TRBV30 to TRBJ2-7, with TRBD1 matching over 10 bases. V lost 3 bases, J lost 4 bases, and 12 bases stayed unmatched. This CDR3 has 16 residues. Germline V gene lookup returns CDR1 GTSNPN and CDR2 SVGIG (reference sequence). DNA for the CDR3: TGTGCCTGGAGGGGGACAGGGGTATTAAGTAGGTACGAGCAGTACTTC. Amino acid sequence: CAWRGTGVLSRYEQYF. The full variable domain, completed using reference TRBV30 and TRBJ2-7, is SQTIHQWPATLVQPVGSPLSLECTVEGTSNPNLYWYRQAAGRGLQLLFYSVGIGQISSEVPQNLSASRPQDRQFILSSKKLLLSDSGFYLCAWRGTGVLSRYEQYFGPGTRLTVT.

The chain employs TRBV27 and TRBJ2-7, with 8 nucleotides matching TRBD2. The CDR3 runs 14 residues. Per germline, CDR1 MNHEY and CDR2 SMNVEV (reference sequence). Losses at the gene ends were 6 bases for V and 6 bases for J; bases not matched to a gene: 10. CDR3 protein: CASRLAASTLEQYF. The DNA of the CDR3 is TGTGCCAGCAGACTAGCGGCCTCGACCCTCGAGCAGTACTTC.

The table lists this clone with a count of one. V usage is TRBV7-2 and J usage is TRBJ2-3; 7 bases align to TRBD2. The germline V gene has CDR1 SGHTA and CDR2 FQGNSA. This CDR3 region has 16 residues. V lost 5 bases and J lost 3; bases outside the gene matches: 11. The CDR3 sequence is CASSLPWAGVTDTQYF. The CDR3 DNA reads TGTGCCAGCAGCCTCCCCTGGGCGGGAGTGACAGATACGCAGTATTTT. Together with reference TRBV7-2 and TRBJ2-3, the CDR3 gives the full variable domain: GAGVSQSPSNKVTEKGKDVELRCDPISGHTALYWYRQSLGQGLEFLIYFQGNSAPDKSGLPSDRFSAERTGGSVSTLTIQRTQQEDSAVYLCASSLPWAGVTDTQYFGPGTRLTVL.

V is TRBV5-4 and J is TRBJ2-7; 10 positions match TRBD1. This CDR3 has 14 residues. The V gene end was trimmed by 4 bases and the J gene end by 2 bases; junction bases not matched to a gene: 3. Germline V gene sequence: CDR1 SGHNT, CDR2 YYREEE (reference sequence). The CDR3 nucleotides read TGTGCCAGCAGCCCTGGACAGGGGGCCTACGAGCAGTACTTC. Protein product: CASSPGQGAYEQYF.

The gene calls are TRBV6-1 and TRBJ1-2; 7 bases are shared with TRBD1. With 2 bases clipped from V and 0 bases from J, the junction kept 3 bases outside the gene matches. Germline CDR1 is MNHNS and CDR2 is SASEGT. CDR3 size: 15 residues. CDR3 in amino acids: CASSEFTGANYGYTF. As DNA, the CDR3 is TGTGCCAGCAGTGAATTTACAGGGGCTAACTATGGCTACACCTTC.

This clone has just one count. This CDR3 is CASSERQGATEAFF. CDR3 nucleotides: TGCGCCAGCAGCGAAAGACAGGGGGCGACTGAAGCTTTCTTT. The chain is built from TRBV5-1 and TRBJ1-1; TRBD1 aligns across 10 bases. Germline V gene sequence: CDR1 SGHRS, CDR2 YFSETQ. The V gene end was trimmed by 4 bases and the J gene end by 5 bases; junction bases not matched to a gene: 5. This CDR3 has 14 amino acids.

The chain links TRBV19 to TRBJ2-7; D is undetermined. The CDR3 covers 14 residues. From germline, CDR1 is LNHDA and CDR2 SQIVND (reference sequence). V lost 3 bases, J lost 5 bases, and 14 bases lay in between. CDR3 in amino acids: CASSMSFGQNEQYF. CDR3 coding DNA: TGTGCCAGTAGTATGTCTTTTGGGCAGAACGAGCAGTACTTC.

The rearrangement joins TRBV9 to TRBJ1-3; TRBD1 is a possible D gene (6 bases). The CDR3 runs to 15 residues. The germline V and J ends were trimmed by 0 bases and 5 bases, with 12 bases remaining between them. CDR1 is SGDLS and CDR2 is YYNGEE in the germline V gene. CDR3: CASSVDPTGRNTIYF. The CDR3 DNA sequence: TGTGCCAGCAGCGTAGACCCGACAGGAAGAAACACCATATATTTT.

J is TRBJ2-3 and V is TRBV7-3; 13 bases agree with TRBD2. J gave up 5 bases and V 4 bases, and 6 bases lay outside the gene matches. The CDR3 covers 16 residues. Germline-derived CDR1 and CDR2 are SGHTA and FQGTGA. The CDR3 bases are TGTGCCAGCAGCTCCGGACTAGCGGGAGACGGAGATACGCAGTATTTT. Protein: CASSSGLAGDGDTQYF.

The chain is built from TRBV28 and TRBJ1-2; D unclear. The CDR3 consists of 14 residues. Trimming left V 5 bases short and J 4 bases short, with 14 bases between. CDR1 MDHEN and CDR2 SYDVKM come from the germline V gene. The DNA of the CDR3 is TGTGCCAGCAGTGCTCTCGTGACACCCTATGGCTACACCTTC. Protein sequence: CASSALVTPYGYTF.

This chain joins TRBV2 and TRBJ1-1; D unresolved. V was pared by 1 base and J by 4 bases, with 7 bases between. Germline values: CDR1 SNHLY, CDR2 FYNNEI. The CDR3 extends over 13 amino acids. CDR3 sequence: CASSEGGSTEAFF. CDR3 DNA: TGTGCCAGCAGTGAAGGTGGGAGCACTGAAGCTTTCTTT.

The V gene is TRBV5-1, the J gene TRBJ2-1, with 11 bases that match TRBD2. V trimming: 2 bases; J trimming: 8 bases; junction bases outside the gene matches: 6. Germline lookup yields CDR1 SGHRS and CDR2 YFSETQ. The CDR3 contains 15 residues. CDR3 loop: CASSLLAGEEYEQFF. The CDR3 DNA is TGCGCCAGCAGCTTACTAGCGGGAGAGGAGTATGAGCAGTTCTTC.

This clone occurred once. The gene calls are TRBV6-5 and TRBJ2-1; perhaps TRBD2 as D (6 bases). This CDR3 has 14 residues. Trimming pared 2 bases from V and 7 bases from J, leaving 12 bases between. Germline values: CDR1 MNHEY, CDR2 SVGAGI. For the CDR3, the DNA is TGTGCCAGCAGTTACGGAGCGGAGGGGAATGAGCAGTTCTTC. Its protein is CASSYGAEGNEQFF.

This chain connects TRBV28 to TRBJ1-1; possibly TRBD1 for D (5 bases). CDR1 is MDHEN, CDR2 SYDVKM, per germline. This CDR3 spans 18 amino acids. V was trimmed by 6 bases and J by 4 bases, leaving 27 bases between them. CDR3 coding DNA: TGTGCCAGCAGAGAATTCGCCGGGCCCGGGAGAGGGGTCACTGAAGCTTTCTTT. The encoded protein is CASREFAGPGRGVTEAFF.

The chain uses TRBV3-1 (or the pseudogene TRBV3-2) and TRBJ1-2; D possibly corresponds to TRBD1 (5 bases). V lost 4 bases and J lost 1, with 16 bases in between. The CDR3 is made up of 16 amino acids. Germline CDR1 is LGHDT and CDR2 is YNNKEL (reference sequence). CDR3 in DNA: TGTGCCAGCAGCCGTTCCCGGGGGGATTTTAACTATGGCTACACCTTC. It yields the protein CASSRSRGDFNYGYTF.

The chain links TRBV7-9 to TRBJ2-1; tentative D call: TRBD1 (5 bases). The CDR3 contains 14 residues. Trimming removed 2 bases from V and 9 bases from J, with 14 bases in between. Germline loops: CDR1 SEHNR, CDR2 FQNEAQ (reference sequence). CDR3 sequence: CASSLTGPSREQFF. The CDR3 DNA is TGTGCCAGCAGCTTAACAGGACCGAGCCGTGAGCAGTTCTTC.

This clone was detected only once. The J gene is TRBJ1-4, the V gene TRBV4-3; D may be TRBD1 (5 bases). This CDR3 comprises 17 residues. Germline V gene data show CDR1 as LGHNA and CDR2 as YSLEER. V was pared by 0 bases and J by 2 bases, with 13 bases between. CDR3 coding DNA: TGCGCCAGCAGCCAAGATCCTGCAGGGTCCACTAATGAAAAACTGTTTTTT. It codes for CASSQDPAGSTNEKLFF.

A few counts support this clone. The rearrangement links TRBV18 to TRBJ2-5; 10 bases align to TRBD2. The junction had 4 bases not matched to a gene; V was cut back by 6 bases and J by 3 bases. The length of the CDR3 is 14 residues. Germline CDR1 and CDR2: KGHSH and LQKENI. The CDR3 reads CASSWGTSEETQYF. CDR3 bases: TGTGCCAGCTCTTGGGGGACTAGCGAAGAGACCCAGTACTTC.

The chain is built from TRBV2 and TRBJ2-7; the D gene is possibly TRBD1 (5 bases). The CDR3 is 15 residues long. The germline CDR1 and CDR2 sequences are SNHLY and FYNNEI. Trimming pared 5 bases from V and 5 bases from J, leaving 19 bases between. The CDR3 loop reads CASSPRTGAPNEQYF. The DNA for the CDR3 is TGTGCCAGCAGTCCGAGAACAGGAGCTCCCAACGAGCAGTACTTC.

This clone was recorded once. This same CDR3 is encoded by further DNA sequences in the sample. This sequence joins TRBV2 and TRBJ1-1, with D possibly TRBD1 on 6 matching bases. The CDR3 consists of 13 residues. The V gene lost 6 bases and the J gene lost 4 bases, with 12 bases spanning the gap. CDR1 SNHLY and CDR2 FYNNEI come from the germline V gene. Written as DNA, the CDR3 is TGTGCCAGCAGGAGAGGGGGTGTCACTGAAGCTTTCTTT. Its translation: CASRRGGVTEAFF.

With regard to this clone: The junction departs from germline at one end; a sequencing error may be responsible. V gene TRBV9 combines with J gene TRBJ2-7, with 7 bases that match TRBD2. Germline V lookup: CDR1 SGDLS, CDR2 YYNGEE. The CDR3 spans 17 residues. This chain's CDR3 is CASNVGRGLENPYEQYF. Here the CDR3 DNA reads TGTGCCAGCAACGTAGGTCGTGGACTAGAGAACCCTTACGAGCAGTACTTC.

The chain has TRBV29-1 and TRBJ2-7, with D perhaps matching TRBD1 (6 bases). Germline loops: CDR1 SQVTM, CDR2 ANQGSEA. With 0 bases removed from V and 3 bases from J, the gap between germline ends came to 15 bases. CDR3 length: 15 residues. This CDR3 reads CSVEDQGLGYYEQYF. CDR3 DNA: TGCAGCGTTGAAGATCAGGGGTTAGGGTACTACGAGCAGTACTTC.

The DNA for the CDR3 is TGTGCCAGCAGTTTCCGAGGGGGCTTAAATCAGCCCCAGCATTTT. It yields the protein CASSFRGGLNQPQHF. This chain links TRBV27 with TRBJ1-5; 7 bases align to TRBD1. Germline V CDR1 and CDR2: MNHEY, SMNVEV (reference sequence). This CDR3 is 15 amino acids long. Trimming removed 3 bases from V and 4 bases from J; junction bases left unmatched: 6.

The chain recombines TRBV27 with TRBJ2-3; D possibly corresponds to TRBD1 (5 bases). The CDR3 consists of 13 residues. V was cut by 5 bases and J by 9 bases, with 15 bases left in between. The germline V gene has CDR1 MNHEY and CDR2 SMNVEV (reference sequence). The CDR3 spells CASSLNRQGTQYF. The CDR3 nucleotides are TGTGCCAGCAGTCTAAATCGTCAGGGAACGCAGTATTTT.

The chain joins TRBV5-6 to TRBJ1-1; TRBD1 is a possible D gene (5 bases). The CDR3 consists of 14 residues. Trimming cost V 2 bases and J 10 bases, with 18 bases left between them. The germline CDR1 and CDR2 sequences are SGHDT and YYEEEE. CDR3 DNA: TGTGCCAGCAGCTTATCAGGGAAGGTTCTTTTAGCTTTCTTT. Amino acid sequence: CASSLSGKVLLAFF.

The rearrangement uses TRBV4-3 and TRBJ2-7, with D possibly matching TRBD2 (6 bases). The CDR3 totals 14 residues. CDR1 and CDR2 from the germline V gene are LGHNA and YSLEER. The V gene lost 11 bases and the J gene lost 1 base, with 18 bases spanning the gap. In nucleotides, the CDR3 is TGCGCCCATCATCGGGGGTCACAATCCTACGAGCAGTACTTC. Protein sequence: CAHHRGSQSYEQYF.